Below, 19 T cell receptor beta chains from the same sample are listed, as sequenced in a study of shared clonotypes between healthy human individuals. Here immunoSEQ multiplex PCR was the method, and the copy in TCRdb shows in-frame clones only, minus some. The table lists roughly 720,000 clones, around 90% of them singletons, with approximately 35% in the top ten. The sample taken for sequencing was memory CD8+ T cells from PBMCs. Subset meaning: CD45RO+ cells pooled with CCR7-negative TemRA cells. The receptors derive from a man aged 18 to 30 in good health. Some clones in this sample may be carry-over from other donors' samples.

The chain links TRBV5-4 to TRBJ2-5; D perhaps matches TRBD1 (6 bases). The V gene lost 4 bases and the J gene lost 2 bases, with 15 bases spanning the gap. CDR3 length equals 15 residues. CDR1 is SGHNT and CDR2 is YYREEE in the germline V gene (reference sequence). This CDR3 reads CASSVTSGVQETQYF. The CDR3 nucleotides are TGTGCCAGCAGCGTGACATCAGGGGTTCAAGAGACCCAGTACTTC.

The chain is built from TRBV7-9 and TRBJ1-4; D perhaps matches TRBD1 (5 bases). Germline V gives CDR1 SEHNR, CDR2 FQNEAQ (reference sequence). V lost 1 base to trimming and J lost 7 bases, with 13 bases between them. There are 15 residues in the CDR3. Here the CDR3 reads CASSLGPKRGEKLFF. The CDR3 region has the DNA TGTGCCAGCAGCTTAGGGCCGAAGAGGGGTGAAAAACTGTTTTTT. The full variable domain, completed using reference TRBV7-9 and TRBJ1-4, is DTGVSQNPRHKITKRGQNVTFRCDPISEHNRLYWYRQTLGQGPEFLTYFQNEAQLEKSRLLSDRFSAERPKGSFSTLEIQRTEQGDSAMYLCASSLGPKRGEKLFFGSGTQLSVL.

V is TRBV19 and J is TRBJ2-1; possibly TRBD2 for D (5 bases). V lost 6 bases and J 7 bases, leaving 7 bases between the germline ends. Germline V gene data show CDR1 as LNHDA and CDR2 as SQIVND (reference sequence). This CDR3 is built from 11 residues. The CDR3 region has the DNA TGTGCCAGTAGAGAGGGTAATGAGCAGTTCTTC. Its translation: CASREGNEQFF. Full variable domain (remainder filled in from reference TRBV19 and TRBJ2-1): DGGITQSPKYLFRKEGQNVTLSCEQNLNHDAMYWYRQDPGQGLRLIYYSQIVNDFQKGDIAEGYSVSREKKESFPLTVTSAQKNPTAFYLCASREGNEQFFGPGTRLTVL.

The chain employs TRBV5-6 and TRBJ2-7; no clear D gene. Germline V gene data show CDR1 as SGHDT and CDR2 as YYEEEE. CDR3 length: 13 residues. V dropped 5 bases and J dropped 5 bases, with 14 bases sitting between them. The CDR3 region has the DNA TGTGCCAGCAGTGGTCTCCCTTCCGACGAGCAGTACTTC. Translating gives CASSGLPSDEQYF. The variable domain in full, with the rest retrieved from reference TRBV5-6 and TRBJ2-7, is DAGVTQSPTHLIKTRGQQVTLRCSPKSGHDTVSWYQQALGQGPQFIFQYYEEEERQRGNFPDRFSGHQFPNYSSELNVNALLLGDSALYLCASSGLPSDEQYFGPGTRLTVT.

The rearrangement joins TRBV9 to TRBJ2-7; maybe TRBD2 (6 bases). Deletions cut 7 bases from V and 5 bases from J, with 16 bases between. The CDR3 length is 13 residues. CDR1 and CDR2 (germline): SGDLS, YYNGEE. The CDR3 is CASSNAGSDEQYF. DNA of the CDR3: TGTGCCAGCTCAAACGCGGGGTCCGACGAGCAGTACTTC.

The V call is TRBV7-4, the J call TRBJ2-2, with unresolved D. The germline CDR1 and CDR2 sequences are SGHVT and SQSDAQ. This CDR3 has 13 residues. V dropped 1 base and J dropped 6 bases, with 6 bases sitting between them. In nucleotides, the CDR3 is TGTGCCAGCAGCTTAGTTAGGTCCGGGGAGCTGTTTTTT. It is translated as CASSLVRSGELFF.

The chain carries TRBV7-9 and TRBJ1-5; TRBD1 matches at 7 bases. CDR1 is SEHNR, CDR2 FQNEAQ, per germline (reference sequence). V lost 8 bases, J lost 4 bases, and 2 bases stayed unmatched. This CDR3 is built from 12 residues. Here the CDR3 reads CASATGNQPQHF. As DNA, the CDR3 is TGTGCCAGCGCGACAGGGAATCAGCCCCAGCATTTT.

This clone has only one observation. The chain combines TRBV10-1 with TRBJ2-7; 8 bases agree with TRBD2. Trimming took 1 base from V and 3 from J; bases not matched to a gene: 8. The CDR3 contains 16 residues. CDR1 and CDR2 from the germline V gene are WNHNN and SYGVQD (reference sequence). The DNA of the CDR3 is TGCGCCAGCAGTGAGTTGATATCGGGAGGGGTCTACGAGCAGTACTTC. It codes for CASSELISGGVYEQYF.

The rearrangement uses TRBV2 and TRBJ1-1; unclear D gene. V dropped 6 bases and J dropped 4 bases, with 15 bases sitting between them. The CDR3 sequence is 14 residues long. The germline gives CDR1 SNHLY, CDR2 FYNNEI. The CDR3 region has the DNA TGTGCCAGCAGGGGAATACACGGGAGCACTGAAGCTTTCTTT. It translates to CASRGIHGSTEAFF.

The V and J genes are TRBV11-2 and TRBJ1-2, with TRBD1 as a possible D gene (5 bases). Trimming shortened V by 5 bases and J by 1 base, and 17 bases separated the two germline ends. Germline CDR1 SGHAT, CDR2 FQNNGV. The CDR3 is 16 residues long. CDR3 sequence: CASSPYPDTVNYGYTF. The CDR3 nucleotides read TGTGCCAGCAGCCCCTACCCGGACACTGTTAACTATGGCTACACCTTC.

The chain links TRBV5-4 to TRBJ2-2; D may be TRBD2 (5 bases). This CDR3 comprises 15 residues. Germline V CDR1 and CDR2: SGHNT, YYREEE (reference sequence). V was clipped by 0 bases and J by 5 bases, with 11 bases between them. The CDR3 spells CASSLVAPGTGELFF. The CDR3 coding sequence is TGTGCCAGCAGCTTGGTCGCCCCGGGGACCGGGGAGCTGTTTTTT.

This clone was observed a handful of times. The genes are TRBV9 and TRBJ1-1; tentative D call: TRBD1 (6 bases). V shed 0 bases and J shed 10 bases, with 16 bases lying between them. Germline values: CDR1 SGDLS, CDR2 YYNGEE. This CDR3 is 14 amino acids long. CDR3 amino acids: CASSVENRVDAAFF. For the CDR3, the DNA is TGTGCCAGCAGCGTAGAAAACAGGGTAGATGCAGCTTTCTTT. Drawing the rest from reference TRBV9 and TRBJ1-1, the complete variable domain is DSGVTQTPKHLITATGQRVTLRCSPRSGDLSVYWYQQSLDQGLQFLIQYYNGEERAKGNILERFSAQQFPDLHSELNLSSLELGDSALYFCASSVENRVDAAFFGQGTRLTVV.

For this clone: The likely explanation is a read error, given a far larger clone one base away. The rearrangement joins TRBV6-6 to TRBJ2-5, with no clear D. The CDR3 has 11 residues. In germline, CDR1 is MNHNY, CDR2 SVGAGI (reference sequence). Trimming left V 2 bases short and J 5 bases short, with 3 bases between. CDR3 coding DNA: TGTGCCAGCAGTTACAGGGAGACCCAGTACTTC. Its protein product is CASSYRETQYF.

This clone was picked up one time. The gene calls are TRBV13 and TRBJ1-2; no definite D call. V was clipped by 2 bases and J by 8 bases, with 15 bases between them. Germline assignment: CDR1 PRHDT and CDR2 FYEKMQ (reference sequence). CDR3 length: 14 amino acids. The CDR3 protein is CASSLPDVTRGYTF. Here the CDR3 DNA reads TGTGCCAGCAGCTTACCTGACGTAACAAGGGGCTACACCTTC.

This clone was picked up a small number of times. The J gene is TRBJ2-2, the V gene TRBV15, with 8 bases that match TRBD1. The germline CDR1 and CDR2 sequences are LNHNV and YYDKDF (reference sequence). The CDR3 is 15 residues long. The J segment lost 4 bases and the V segment lost 4 bases, leaving 5 bases of the junction unmatched. The CDR3 loop reads CATSTRQGTTGELFF. DNA of the CDR3: TGTGCCACCAGCACCCGACAGGGGACCACCGGGGAGCTGTTTTTT. Full variable domain (remainder filled in from reference TRBV15 and TRBJ2-2): DAMVIQNPRYQVTQFGKPVTLSCSQTLNHNVMYWYQQKSSQAPKLLFHYYDKDFNNEADTPDNFQSRRPNTSFCFLDIRSPGLGDTAMYLCATSTRQGTTGELFFGEGSRLTVL.

This chain uses TRBV27 with TRBJ2-1; 8 bases agree with TRBD2. Germline V gene lookup returns CDR1 MNHEY and CDR2 SMNVEV (reference sequence). The CDR3 contains 16 residues. The ends lost 6 bases at V and 0 bases at J; junction bases unmatched: 7. The CDR3 DNA is TGTGCCAGCAGCCCCCCGGGGGGGATCTCCTACAATGAGCAGTTCTTC. Translated, it gives CASSPPGGISYNEQFF.

The CDR3 region is CASSALDRGQNTGELFF. The CDR3 nucleotides are TGCGCCAGCAGCGCACTTGACAGGGGCCAGAACACCGGGGAGCTGTTTTTT. The chain joins TRBV10-2 to TRBJ2-2; 8 bases line up with TRBD1. This CDR3 spans 17 amino acids. The germline V gene has CDR1 WSHSY and CDR2 SAAADI. J gave up 1 base and V 6 bases, and 10 bases lay outside the gene matches.

The J gene is TRBJ2-7, the V gene TRBV2; D is unresolved. V was cut by 7 bases and J by 3 bases, with 10 bases left in between. The CDR3 runs to 12 residues. Per the germline V gene, CDR1 is SNHLY and CDR2 is FYNNEI. CDR3 nucleotides: TGTGCCAGCAAAGAGGACGGCTACGAGCAGTACTTC. It translates to CASKEDGYEQYF.

V is TRBV2 and J is TRBJ2-6; D unclear. Per germline, CDR1 SNHLY and CDR2 FYNNEI. The V gene lost 6 bases and the J gene lost 11 bases, with 17 bases spanning the gap. CDR3 length equals 14 residues. The CDR3 DNA reads as TGTGCCAGCAGAACCCTGGAACTCCCAGACGTCCTGACTTTC. It is translated as CASRTLELPDVLTF.